A selection of T cell receptor beta chains follows, all from one sample in a study of T cells after posttransplantation cyclophosphamide. Profiling relied on immunoSEQ multiplex PCR, and the TCRdb table lists in-frame clones only, not all of them. This sample has approximately 2,000 clones; roughly 70% occur once, and the top ten carry 52%. The sequences come from CD8+ T cells sorted from PBMCs, collected around 250 days after a stem cell transplant with posttransplant cyclophosphamide. These receptors all stem from a male patient in his 30s who received an allogeneic stem cell transplant from a related donor, was CMV-positive, and had no GVHD. Some T cells may be the graft donor's. The CDR3 runs from the conserved cysteine through the conserved F or W. A D gene is named only where the DNA matches it firmly. Not all rows give a size; the values are once, few, many and, for expanded clones, a class.

d_gene	v_gene	abundance	j_gene	CDR3nt	CDR3aa
-	TRBV4-2	-	TRBJ2-2	TGTGCCAGCAGTCCAGACAGACTCTCCACCGGGGAGCTGTTTTTT	CASSPDRLSTGELFF
TRBD2	TRBV4-3	-	TRBJ2-7	TGCGCCAGCAGCCAGACGACTAGCCCTCACTACGAGCAGTACTTC	CASSQTTSPHYEQYF
TRBD2	TRBV27	-	TRBJ2-2	TGTGCCAGCAGAATACTAGCGGGAGGCGGCGGGGAGCTGTTTTTT	CASRILAGGGGELFF
-	TRBV19	-	TRBJ1-3	TGTGCCAGTAGTATAAGCCCAAACTCTGGAAACACCATATATTTT	CASSISPNSGNTIYF
-	TRBV2	-	TRBJ2-7	TGTGCCAGCAGTGAAGAACAGGCCTACGAGCAGTACTTC	CASSEEQAYEQYF
-	TRBV7-9	few	TRBJ1-1	TGTGCCAGCAGCTTGGGGGGGGCTGAAGCTTTCTTT	CASSLGGAEAFF
TRBD1	TRBV9	-	TRBJ1-2	TGTGCCAGCAGCGGGGACAGGGACTATGGCTACACCTTC	CASSGDRDYGYTF
TRBD2	TRBV30	-	TRBJ2-2	TGTGCCTGGAGTGTACCCGGGGGGGCCCCCCCCGGGGAGCTGTTTTTT	CAWSVPGGAPPGELFF
-	TRBV4-1	-	TRBJ2-7	TGCGCCAGCAGCCAAGAAAACCAGGGGAAAGCCGAGCAGTACTTC	CASSQENQGKAEQYF
-	TRBV7-2	-	TRBJ2-2	TGTGCCAGCAGCTTAGTACCTAGCGAGGCCGGGGAGCTGTTTTTT	CASSLVPSEAGELFF
TRBD1	TRBV5-8	-	TRBJ1-2	TGTGCCAGCAGCTCCAGACAGGGGCTTGGCTACACCTTC	CASSSRQGLGYTF
-	TRBV12-5	-	TRBJ1-2	TGTGCTAGTGGGCCCGGTTTGTATGGCTACACCTTC	CASGPGLYGYTF
TRBD1	TRBV11-2	-	TRBJ2-7	TGTGCCAGCAGCTTATTATACACGGAAAAGGGGGCATACGAGCAGTACTTC	CASSLLYTEKGAYEQYF
-	TRBV4-1	-	TRBJ1-1	TGCGCCAGCAGCCAAGAGGGTGGGGCCTTGGACACTGAAGCTTTCTTT	CASSQEGGALDTEAFF
TRBD2	TRBV7-7	-	TRBJ2-2	TGTGCCAGCAGCTTATACCTAGCGGGATCCGGGGAGCTGTTTTTT	CASSLYLAGSGELFF
TRBD1	TRBV29-1	-	TRBJ2-7	TGCAGCGCGGGGACAGGGAGCTCCTACGAGCAGTACTTC	CSAGTGSSYEQYF
TRBD1	TRBV5-6	-	TRBJ1-1	TGTGCCAGCAGCTTGGCCGGGACAGGGTTAAACACTGAAGCTTTCTTT	CASSLAGTGLNTEAFF
TRBD1	TRBV10-3	few	TRBJ1-5	TGTGCCATCAGTGAGGAGGCGACAGGGATTAATCAGCCCCAGCATTTT	CAISEEATGINQPQHF
TRBD2	TRBV27	-	TRBJ2-1	TGTGCCAGCAGTCCCCTTCTAGCGGGGGGTTTCAATGAGCAGTTCTTC	CASSPLLAGGFNEQFF
TRBD1	TRBV6-6	-	TRBJ2-7	TGTGCCATTGGACAGGGGATAGTCTACGAGCAGTACTTC	CAIGQGIVYEQYF
TRBD2	TRBV11-2	-	TRBJ2-7	TGTGCCAGCGCCCCCGGGGAGGGAGTCCACGAGCAGTACTTC	CASAPGEGVHEQYF
-	TRBV2	-	TRBJ1-2	TGTGCCAGCAGTGAATGGGAGGGATCCCCCTATGGCTACACCTTC	CASSEWEGSPYGYTF
-	TRBV12-2	-	TRBJ2-5	TGTGCAAGTCGCTCTGATCCTGGGACTAGCGGGACCTGTTCCCAGTACTTC	CASRSDPGTSGTCSQYF
TRBD2	TRBV29-1	once	TRBJ2-1	TGCAGCTTACACCCTAGCGGCTCCTACAATGAGCAGTTCTTC	CSLHPSGSYNEQFF
TRBD2	TRBV19	-	TRBJ2-1	TGTGCCAGTAGTAATGGCGGGGGGGCCAATGAGCAGTTCTTC	CASSNGGGANEQFF
-	TRBV6-5	-	TRBJ2-4	TGTGCCAGCAGTTACACTGTATCGGACATTCAGTACTTC	CASSYTVSDIQYF
-	TRBV11-1	-	TRBJ1-1	TGTGCCAGCAGCTCCGAGTGGGAGGGACCCACTCTCTGGACTGAAGCTTTCTTT	CASSSEWEGPTLWTEAFF
-	TRBV6-5	-	TRBJ2-2	TGTGCCAGCAGTTATTACAGGGCCAACACCGGGGAGCTGTTTTTT	CASSYYRANTGELFF
TRBD2	TRBV9	-	TRBJ2-7	TGTGCCAGCAGCGGAGGGACTAGCGGGATGTCTTCCCCCTACGAGCAGTACTTC	CASSGGTSGMSSPYEQYF
TRBD2	TRBV7-2	-	TRBJ2-5	TGTGCCAGCAGCTTTCCCCACTCTAGCGGGGAGGAGAAAGAGACCCAGTACTTC	CASSFPHSSGEEKETQYF
-	TRBV28	-	TRBJ2-5	TGTGCCAGCAGATTGGACAAGATTTTGGAGACCCAGTACTTC	CASRLDKILETQYF
-	TRBV28	-	TRBJ1-2	TGTGCCAGCAGTTTTTATTGGGCAGGGTATGGCTACACCTTC	CASSFYWAGYGYTF
-	TRBV6-5	-	TRBJ2-1	TGTGCCAGCAGAACGGGATACAATGAGCAGTTCTTC	CASRTGYNEQFF
TRBD1	TRBV5-6	-	TRBJ2-2	TGTGCCAGCAGCTTGGTTCAGGGGGACACCGGGGAGCTGTTTTTT	CASSLVQGDTGELFF
-	TRBV5-6	-	TRBJ1-3	TGTGCCAGCAGCTTTCCGATGGGGGCATCTGGAAACACCATATATTTT	CASSFPMGASGNTIYF
-	TRBV4-2	-	TRBJ1-1	TGTGCCAGCAGCCAAGACGGATGGGCGGAAGCTTTCTTT	CASSQDGWAEAFF
-	TRBV5-6	-	TRBJ1-2	TGTGCCAGCAGCTTGAGGAGGGGAGGGAATAACTATGGCTACACCTTC	CASSLRRGGNNYGYTF
TRBD1	TRBV5-1	-	TRBJ2-7	TGCGCCAGCAGCACGGACAGGGAGTGGTACGAGCAGTACTTC	CASSTDREWYEQYF
TRBD1	TRBV6-6	-	TRBJ2-3	TGTGCCAGCAGTTCCCACGGGGACAGGGGAACAGATACGCAGTATTTT	CASSSHGDRGTDTQYF
TRBD1	TRBV2	-	TRBJ1-1	TGTGCCAGCAGGACAGAGGGGGCCCAGTGGACTGAAGCTTTCTTT	CASRTEGAQWTEAFF
TRBD2	TRBV15	-	TRBJ2-5	TGTGCCACCAGCAGCACGCCTACGAAAATGACTAGCTGGGAAGAGACCCAGTACTTC	CATSSTPTKMTSWEETQYF
-	TRBV6-5	-	TRBJ1-5	TGTGCCAGCAGTTCCGGGATTTATCAGCCCCAGCATTTT	CASSSGIYQPQHF